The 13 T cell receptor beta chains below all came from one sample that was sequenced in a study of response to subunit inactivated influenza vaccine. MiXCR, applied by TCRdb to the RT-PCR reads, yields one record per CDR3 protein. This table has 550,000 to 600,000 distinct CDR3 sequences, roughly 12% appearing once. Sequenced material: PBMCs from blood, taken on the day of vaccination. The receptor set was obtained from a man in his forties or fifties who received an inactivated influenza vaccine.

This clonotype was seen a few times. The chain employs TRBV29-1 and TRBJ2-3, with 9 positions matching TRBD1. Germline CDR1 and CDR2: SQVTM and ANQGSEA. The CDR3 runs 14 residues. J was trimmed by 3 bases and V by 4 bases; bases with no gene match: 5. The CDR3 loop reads CSVVSGQGTDTQYF. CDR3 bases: TGCAGCGTTGTATCGGGACAGGGAACAGATACGCAGTATTTT.

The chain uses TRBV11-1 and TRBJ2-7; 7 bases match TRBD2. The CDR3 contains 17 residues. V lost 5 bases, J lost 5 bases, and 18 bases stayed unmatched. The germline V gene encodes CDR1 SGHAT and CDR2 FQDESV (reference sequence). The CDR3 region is CASSISLPGRGDHEQYF. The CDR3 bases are TGTGCCAGCAGCATTAGCCTTCCGGGACGGGGGGACCACGAGCAGTACTTC.

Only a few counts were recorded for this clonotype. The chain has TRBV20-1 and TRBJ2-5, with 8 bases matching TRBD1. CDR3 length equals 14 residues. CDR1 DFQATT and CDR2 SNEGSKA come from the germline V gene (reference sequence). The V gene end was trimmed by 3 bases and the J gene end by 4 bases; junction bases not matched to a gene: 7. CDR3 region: CSASPGTGRETQYF. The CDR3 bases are TGCAGTGCTAGTCCCGGGACAGGAAGAGAGACCCAGTACTTC.

DNA of the CDR3: TGTGCCAGCAGACCCGGGACAGGGAACACCGGGGAGCTGTTTTTT. This encodes CASRPGTGNTGELFF. The genes are TRBV6-1 and TRBJ2-2, with 8 positions matching TRBD1. CDR1 and CDR2 from the germline V gene are MNHNS and SASEGT. The CDR3 runs to 15 residues. Unmatched junction bases numbered 4, after V lost 6 bases and J lost 1 base.

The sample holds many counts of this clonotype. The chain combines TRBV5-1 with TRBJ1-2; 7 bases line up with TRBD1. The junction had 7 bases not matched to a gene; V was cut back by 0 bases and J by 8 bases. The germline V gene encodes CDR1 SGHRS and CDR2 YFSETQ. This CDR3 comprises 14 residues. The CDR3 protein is CASSLGQGGYGYTF. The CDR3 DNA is TGCGCCAGCAGCTTGGGACAGGGAGGGTACGGCTACACCTTC.

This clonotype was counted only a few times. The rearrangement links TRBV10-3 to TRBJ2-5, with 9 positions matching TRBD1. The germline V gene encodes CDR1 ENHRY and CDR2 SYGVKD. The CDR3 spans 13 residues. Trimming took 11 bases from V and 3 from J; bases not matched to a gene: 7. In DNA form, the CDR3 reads TGTGCCGTCGCCGGGACAGGGAAAGAGACCCAGTACTTC. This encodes CAVAGTGKETQYF.

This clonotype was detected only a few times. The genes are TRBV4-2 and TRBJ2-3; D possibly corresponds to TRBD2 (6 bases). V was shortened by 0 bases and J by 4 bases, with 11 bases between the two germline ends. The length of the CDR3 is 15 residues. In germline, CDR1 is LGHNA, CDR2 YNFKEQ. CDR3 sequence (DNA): TGTGCCAGCAGCCAAGATGGAGGGCGAGCAGATACGCAGTATTTT. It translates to CASSQDGGRADTQYF.

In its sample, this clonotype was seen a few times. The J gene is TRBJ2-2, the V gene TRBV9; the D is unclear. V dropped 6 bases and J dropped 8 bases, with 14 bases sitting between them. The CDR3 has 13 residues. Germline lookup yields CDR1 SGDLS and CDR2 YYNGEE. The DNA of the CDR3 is TGTGCCAGCAACGTCTTTTTCTGGGGGGAGCTGTTTTTT. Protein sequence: CASNVFFWGELFF.

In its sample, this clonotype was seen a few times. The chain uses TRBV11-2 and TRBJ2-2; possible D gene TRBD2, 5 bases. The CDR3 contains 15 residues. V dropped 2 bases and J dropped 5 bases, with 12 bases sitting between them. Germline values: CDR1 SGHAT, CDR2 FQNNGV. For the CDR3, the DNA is TGTGCCAGCAGCTTAAGTGGGAGAGGTACCGGGGAGCTGTTTTTT. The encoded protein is CASSLSGRGTGELFF. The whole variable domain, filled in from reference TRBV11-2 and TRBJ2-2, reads EAGVAQSPRYKIIEKRQSVAFWCNPISGHATLYWYQQILGQGPKLLIQFQNNGVVDDSQLPKDRFSAERLKGVDSTLKIQPAKLEDSAVYLCASSLSGRGTGELFFGEGSRLTVL.

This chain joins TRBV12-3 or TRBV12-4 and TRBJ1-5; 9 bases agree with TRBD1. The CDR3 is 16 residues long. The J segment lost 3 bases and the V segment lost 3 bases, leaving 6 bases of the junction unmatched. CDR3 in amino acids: CASSFWTGVTNQPQHF. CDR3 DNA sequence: TGTGCCAGCAGTTTTTGGACAGGGGTCACCAATCAGCCCCAGCATTTT.

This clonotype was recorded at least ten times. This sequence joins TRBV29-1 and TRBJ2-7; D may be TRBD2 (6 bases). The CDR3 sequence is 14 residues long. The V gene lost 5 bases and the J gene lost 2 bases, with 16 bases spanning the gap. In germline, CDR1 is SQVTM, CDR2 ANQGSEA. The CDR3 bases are TGCAGCGTTACCAATCGCGGGACCCCCTACGAGCAGTACTTC. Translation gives CSVTNRGTPYEQYF.

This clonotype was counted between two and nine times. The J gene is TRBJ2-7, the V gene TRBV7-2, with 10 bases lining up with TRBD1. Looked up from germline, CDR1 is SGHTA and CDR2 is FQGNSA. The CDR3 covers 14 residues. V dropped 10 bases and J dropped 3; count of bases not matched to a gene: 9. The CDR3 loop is CATRRDRGVYEQYF. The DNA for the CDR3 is TGTGCCACAAGACGGGACAGGGGCGTCTACGAGCAGTACTTC.

The chain's CDR3 is CASSPDGIRAQPQHF. The DNA of the CDR3 is TGTGCCAGCAGCCCCGACGGGATCCGCGCTCAGCCCCAGCATTTT. The chain links TRBV7-2 to TRBJ1-5; D is ambiguous. CDR3 length equals 15 residues. CDR1 is SGHTA and CDR2 is FQGNSA in the germline V gene. V was shortened by 5 bases and J by 6 bases, with 17 bases between the two germline ends.